This T cell receptor beta chain was sequenced in a study of STAT3 mutations in large granular lymphocyte leukemia. Study outcomes and limitations: In T-cell large granular lymphocyte leukemia, about half of patients showed multiple immunodominant subclonotypes. No sample exists from the first appearance of each clone. In several patients, dominant TCR clone burden exceeded STAT3 mutant burden, suggesting STAT3 mutation arose secondarily.

Each sample's TCRbeta library yielded on average roughly 42,000 productive templates. TCRdb's table, derived via immunoSEQ multiplex PCR, lists solely in-frame clones and lacks some. The sample lists about 42,000 clones; about 81% were seen once. In regard to this clone: Its target is unknown.

This CDR3 region has 14 residues. The germline V and J ends were trimmed by 10 bases and 3 bases, with 18 bases remaining between them. Looked up from germline, CDR1 is MDHEN and CDR2 is SYDVKM. The sequenced sample was PBMCs. The TCR comes from a human donor with T large granular lymphocyte leukemia. Some clones in this sample may be carry-over from other donors' samples. V gene TRBV28 combines with J gene TRBJ2-5, with D possibly matching TRBD1 (5 bases). CDR3 amino acids: CATHQGSFEETQYF. CDR3 nucleotides: TGTGCCACCCATCAGGGCAGCTTCGAAGAGACCCAGTACTTC.